These T cell receptor beta chains were read from a single sample in a study of T cells in Graves' hyperthyroidism and ophthalmopathy. TCRdb re-called the multiplex PCR reads through MiXCR, storing one row per CDR3 protein. Among around 300,000 distinct CDR3 sequences listed, 12% to 15% were seen once. Sequencing input: blood. The receptors here all came from a woman between 35 and 50 years old with Graves' ophthalmopathy. The CDR3 runs from the conserved cysteine through the conserved F or W. The order of the fields is CDR3 DNA, CDR3 protein, CDR3 length, J gene, V gene, D gene, clone size. A D gene is named only where the DNA matches it firmly. Not every row has a clone size; where given, it reads once, few, many or a size class.

CDR3nt: TGCGCCAGCAGCTTACAGAGTTTCACTGAAGCTTTCTTT
CDR3aa: CASSLQSFTEAFF
len: 13
j_gene: TRBJ1-1
v_gene: TRBV5-1
d_gene: NA
abundance: few

CDR3nt: TGTGCCAGCACCCCGGGAGGGTGGAACAATCAGCCCCAGCATTTT
CDR3aa: CASTPGGWNNQPQHF
len: 15
j_gene: TRBJ1-5
v_gene: TRBV6-1
d_gene: NA
abundance: many

CDR3nt: TGCAGTGCTAGAGCAGGGGGCTCTGGATATGGCTACACCTTC
CDR3aa: CSARAGGSGYGYTF
len: 14
j_gene: TRBJ1-2
v_gene: TRBV20-1
d_gene: TRBD1
abundance: many

CDR3nt: TGTGCCAGCAGCTTAATGCTGCAAGAGACCCAGTACTTC
CDR3aa: CASSLMLQETQYF
len: 13
j_gene: TRBJ2-5
v_gene: TRBV7-2
d_gene: NA
abundance: many

CDR3nt: TGTGCCGGCAGCCCGCCCGGGGTTCCAGATACGCAGTATTTT
CDR3aa: CAGSPPGVPDTQYF
len: 14
j_gene: TRBJ2-3
v_gene: TRBV28
d_gene: NA
abundance: NA

CDR3nt: TGTGCCAGTAGCATCTACGCGGGCTCCTACAATGAGCAGTTCTTC
CDR3aa: CASSIYAGSYNEQFF
len: 15
j_gene: TRBJ2-1
v_gene: TRBV19
d_gene: NA
abundance: few

CDR3nt: TGCGCCAGCAAATGGGGCAGAGACAATGAGCAGTTCTTC
CDR3aa: CASKWGRDNEQFF
len: 13
j_gene: TRBJ2-1
v_gene: TRBV5-1
d_gene: NA
abundance: NA

CDR3nt: TGTGCCAGCAGCAAAGACAGGGTCGGTGAAAAACTGTTTTTT
CDR3aa: CASSKDRVGEKLFF
len: 14
j_gene: TRBJ1-4
v_gene: TRBV14
d_gene: TRBD1
abundance: NA

CDR3nt: TGTGCCAGCAGATTGGACAGGGTGAACACCGGGGAGCTGTTTTTT
CDR3aa: CASRLDRVNTGELFF
len: 15
j_gene: TRBJ2-2
v_gene: TRBV2
d_gene: TRBD1
abundance: many

CDR3nt: TGTGCCAGCAAGCAGGGGTTTTCAATCTACGAGCAGTACTTC
CDR3aa: CASKQGFSIYEQYF
len: 14
j_gene: TRBJ2-7
v_gene: TRBV2
d_gene: NA
abundance: many

CDR3nt: TGCGCCAGCAGTCGGGGGACTGGTGGCTACACCTTC
CDR3aa: CASSRGTGGYTF
len: 12
j_gene: TRBJ1-2
v_gene: TRBV5-1
d_gene: NA
abundance: few

CDR3nt: TGTGCCAGCAGCTTTCTAGCGGGAGCGCGCAATGAGCAGTTCTTC
CDR3aa: CASSFLAGARNEQFF
len: 15
j_gene: TRBJ2-1
v_gene: TRBV7-9
d_gene: TRBD2
abundance: many

CDR3nt: TGTGCCAGCAGCTTGGAAGGGACAGTAACGGGCCACACCTTC
CDR3aa: CASSLEGTVTGHTF
len: 14
j_gene: TRBJ1-2
v_gene: TRBV5-6
d_gene: TRBD1
abundance: once

CDR3nt: TGTGCCAGCAGCCCTAGTCCCTACGAGCAGTACTTC
CDR3aa: CASSPSPYEQYF
len: 12
j_gene: TRBJ2-7
v_gene: TRBV7-9
d_gene: NA
abundance: NA

CDR3nt: TGCGCCAGCCGACCCCAGGGAAGCACAGATACGCAGTATTTT
CDR3aa: CASRPQGSTDTQYF
len: 14
j_gene: TRBJ2-3
v_gene: TRBV5-1
d_gene: NA
abundance: many

CDR3nt: TGCAGTGCTAGCCTGGCTCTAGCCAAAAACATTCAGTACTTC
CDR3aa: CSASLALAKNIQYF
len: 14
j_gene: TRBJ2-4
v_gene: TRBV20-1
d_gene: NA
abundance: few

CDR3nt: TGTGCCAGCAGCTTCGGGATGAAAGAAAAACTGTTTTTT
CDR3aa: CASSFGMKEKLFF
len: 13
j_gene: TRBJ1-4
v_gene: TRBV7-2
d_gene: NA
abundance: many

CDR3nt: TGTGCCAGCACCACTAGCAGGGTCAGGCAGCAGTACTTC
CDR3aa: CASTTSRVRQQYF
len: 13
j_gene: TRBJ2-7
v_gene: TRBV12-3/TRBV12-4
d_gene: NA
abundance: many

CDR3nt: TGTGCCAGCAGCTTAAAGGCGAACACTGAAGCTTTCTTT
CDR3aa: CASSLKANTEAFF
len: 13
j_gene: TRBJ1-1
v_gene: TRBV5-4
d_gene: NA
abundance: few

CDR3nt: TGTGCCAGCACTAACTCCGGGACAGGCAATCAGCCCCAGCATTTT
CDR3aa: CASTNSGTGNQPQHF
len: 15
j_gene: TRBJ1-5
v_gene: TRBV2
d_gene: TRBD1
abundance: many

CDR3nt: TGTGCCAGCAGCCAAGATGTCGGAAACTATGGCTACACCTTC
CDR3aa: CASSQDVGNYGYTF
len: 14
j_gene: TRBJ1-2
v_gene: TRBV3-1
d_gene: NA
abundance: many

CDR3nt: TGTGCCAGCAGCCATAACTCTGGAAACACCATATATTTT
CDR3aa: CASSHNSGNTIYF
len: 13
j_gene: TRBJ1-3
v_gene: TRBV3-1
d_gene: NA
abundance: few

CDR3nt: TGTGCCAGCAGTCCCCAGGGAGAGGGCGAGCAGTACTTC
CDR3aa: CASSPQGEGEQYF
len: 13
j_gene: TRBJ2-7
v_gene: TRBV28
d_gene: NA
abundance: many

CDR3nt: TGTGCCAGCAGCCAGGGCCCCCGGCGGCAGCAGTACTTC
CDR3aa: CASSQGPRRQQYF
len: 13
j_gene: TRBJ2-7
v_gene: TRBV14
d_gene: NA
abundance: few

CDR3nt: TGTGCCACCAGTGACCCTCTTAGGAGTTACAATGAGCAGTTCTTC
CDR3aa: CATSDPLRSYNEQFF
len: 15
j_gene: TRBJ2-1
v_gene: TRBV24-1
d_gene: NA
abundance: NA

CDR3nt: TGTGCCAGCACTCCTCTCCTTAGCACAGATACGCAGTATTTT
CDR3aa: CASTPLLSTDTQYF
len: 14
j_gene: TRBJ2-3
v_gene: TRBV12-3/TRBV12-4
d_gene: NA
abundance: many

CDR3nt: TGTGCCAGCAGCCATAGGACAGGGTACACTGAAGCTTTCTTT
CDR3aa: CASSHRTGYTEAFF
len: 14
j_gene: TRBJ1-1
v_gene: TRBV6-1
d_gene: TRBD1
abundance: many

CDR3nt: TGTGCCAGCAGCCAAGGCGTATTGGGGGGCGCGGGGAACACTGAAGCTTTCTTT
CDR3aa: CASSQGVLGGAGNTEAFF
len: 18
j_gene: TRBJ1-1
v_gene: TRBV14
d_gene: NA
abundance: few